This TCR beta chain was sequenced during a study of blood T cell repertoires in COVID-19. CDR3 length equals 15 residues. Germline CDR1 is MNHNS and CDR2 is SASEGT. Study processing details: Nucleated cell counts were estimated from reference gene primer amplification. Clones were read by immunoSEQ multiplex PCR, and TCRdb kept only the in-frame ones, dropping some. V and J calls and clone size are copied from that table; D and trimming were computed from the DNA. This repertoire shows roughly 190,000 clones, about nine tenths found once; its top ten account for 1.1%. This clone appeared once. Its ends do not fully match the called genes, so a read error is possible.

This TCR derives from a man aged 25 to 45 with acute or convalescent COVID-19. V and J are TRBV6-1 and TRBJ1-4; 12 positions match TRBD1. The source material was peripheral blood. The CDR3 here is CASSERGQGAGKLFF. In DNA, the CDR3 is TGTGCCAGTAGTGAAAGGGGACAGGGGGCCGGCAAACTGTTTTTT.